This T cell receptor beta chain was recovered during a study of cytotoxic CD8 clonotypes in ibrutinib-treated CLL. Background on the study: On average, roughly 94,000 productive rearrangements and a few hundred thousand productive templates per sample.

The table came from immunoSEQ multiplex PCR; TCRdb's copy has only in-frame clones and leaves some out. This table has around 250,000 clones, roughly 74% appearing once. With regard to this clone: The antigen remains unidentified.

Looked up from germline, CDR1 is SGHRS and CDR2 is YFSETQ. The CDR3 has 16 residues. Trimming cost V 1 base and J 5 bases, with 18 bases left between them. The authors obtained approximately 2.1 micrograms of genomic DNA from cryopreserved PBMCs for TCR beta libraries. Study results and limitations: Public clonotypes proved infrequent, and on treatment they shrank or remained steady. Age-matched healthy donor levels were exceeded by baseline clonality, which tracked circulating CD8+ T-cell counts.

The specimen was PBMCs, collected after 24 months of ibrutinib treatment. The receptor's source is a human donor with chronic lymphocytic leukemia. This chain connects TRBV5-1 to TRBJ1-1; TRBD1 might be the D (5 bases). The CDR3 sequence is CASSLLEGPTPTEAFF. CDR3 bases: TGCGCCAGCAGCTTGTTAGAGGGACCGACACCAACTGAAGCTTTCTTT.